The 10 T cell receptor beta chains presented below share a single source sample, sequenced in a study of T-cell memory formation after mild COVID-19. TCRdb itself ran the 5' RACE reads through MiXCR, one entry per CDR3 protein. The sample carries around 440,000 distinct CDR3 sequences, roughly 18% recorded once. Source material: PBMCs or a T cell subset sorted from them (not recorded which). The receptors derive from an adult woman who had mild COVID-19 (a few samples of this study predate the infection). Cell type and time point are not known.

The rearrangement joins TRBV9 to TRBJ1-2, with TRBD1 as a possible D gene (5 bases). Germline V gene lookup returns CDR1 SGDLS and CDR2 YYNGEE. V was shortened by 0 bases and J by 1 base, with 13 bases between the two germline ends. This CDR3 spans 16 amino acids. The CDR3 reads CASSVGETVYNYGYTF. The CDR3 coding sequence is TGTGCCAGCAGCGTAGGGGAGACAGTATATAACTATGGCTACACCTTC.

This clonotype was counted a few times. The CDR3 region has the DNA TGTGCCAGCAGCTTCGGACAGGGGGCTATCTACGAGCAGTACTTC. This encodes CASSFGQGAIYEQYF. The V gene is TRBV7-7, the J gene TRBJ2-7, with TRBD1 identical over 11 bases. Germline loops: CDR1 SSHAT, CDR2 FNYEAQ (reference sequence). V lost 3 bases to trimming and J lost 3 bases; unmatched junction nucleotides: 4. The CDR3 runs 15 residues.

The chain couples TRBV7-3 to TRBJ2-3, with 10 bases matching TRBD2. This CDR3 spans 16 amino acids. Per the germline V gene, CDR1 is SGHTA and CDR2 is FQGTGA. After removal of 5 bases from V and 5 bases from J, the junction contained 10 bases not matched to a gene. The CDR3 DNA sequence: TGTGCCAGCAGCCCCGAGGCGGGACTAGCGTTAGATACGCAGTATTTT. Amino acid sequence: CASSPEAGLALDTQYF. The full variable domain, in which reference TRBV7-3 and TRBJ2-3 provide the parts outside the CDR3, is GAGVSQTPSNKVTEKGKYVELRCDPISGHTALYWYRQSLGQGPEFLIYFQGTGAADDSGLPNDRFFAVRPEGSVSTLKIQRTERGDSAVYLCASSPEAGLALDTQYFGPGTRLTVL.

This clonotype was seen a few times. This CDR3 is CASHGLDTEAFF. The CDR3 region has the DNA TGCGCCAGCCATGGATTGGACACTGAAGCTTTCTTT. The rearrangement joins TRBV4-1 to TRBJ1-1, with unresolved D. CDR1 and CDR2 from the germline V gene are MGHRA and YSYEKL. Trimming removed 8 bases at V and 3 bases at J, with 10 bases between. The CDR3 covers 12 residues.

The table lists this clonotype with a few counts. V gene TRBV6-5 combines with J gene TRBJ2-7; 11 bases align to TRBD2. Germline values: CDR1 MNHEY, CDR2 SVGAGI. CDR3 length: 17 residues. V shed 4 bases and J 2 bases; nucleotides not matched to a gene: 10. Here the CDR3 reads CASSSTSSGGSPYEQYF. In DNA form, the CDR3 reads TGTGCCAGCAGTTCCACCTCTAGCGGGGGGTCCCCCTACGAGCAGTACTTC.

CDR3 protein: CASSIFRDRGIITF. For the CDR3, the DNA is TGTGCCAGTAGTATATTTCGGGACAGGGGAATTATAACCTTC. The chain is built from TRBV19 and TRBJ1-2; 10 nucleotides align to TRBD1. The CDR3 extends over 14 amino acids. The germline CDR1 and CDR2 sequences are LNHDA and SQIVND (reference sequence). Losses at the gene ends were 2 bases for V and 14 bases for J; bases not matched to a gene: 11.

This clonotype has a single count. V usage is TRBV5-1 and J usage is TRBJ2-3; TRBD2 matches 7 bases. Trimming took 2 bases from V and 7 from J; bases not matched to a gene: 7. CDR3 size: 14 residues. Germline assignment: CDR1 SGHRS and CDR2 YFSETQ. CDR3 nucleotide sequence: TGCGCCAGCAGCTTAAGCGGGAATTTGAATACGCAGTATTTT. As protein: CASSLSGNLNTQYF.

In this sample, this clonotype turned up many times. The chain's CDR3 is CASSLDVQSSYEQYF. The CDR3 DNA sequence: TGCGCCAGCAGCTTGGATGTACAGAGCTCCTACGAGCAGTACTTC. J is TRBJ2-7 and V is TRBV5-1, with D unclear. CDR3 length: 15 residues. CDR1 and CDR2 (germline): SGHRS, YFSETQ. The ends were cut back, 0 bases at V and 0 bases at J, with 10 bases in the middle.

This clonotype has just a few counts. The chain employs TRBV7-2 and TRBJ2-7; 7 bases are shared with TRBD2. The CDR3 runs to 14 residues. From germline, CDR1 is SGHTA and CDR2 FQGNSA. J gave up 3 bases and V 5 bases, and 7 bases lay outside the gene matches. CDR3: CASSRLGGDYEQYF. The CDR3 coding sequence is TGTGCCAGCAGCCGTTTGGGAGGGGACTACGAGCAGTACTTC.

V is TRBV6-2 or TRBV6-3 and J is TRBJ2-1; D gene ambiguous. V was cut by 2 bases and J by 9 bases, with 20 bases left in between. The CDR3 spans 16 residues. Germline V gene sequence: CDR1 MNHEY, CDR2 SVGEGT. This chain's CDR3 is CASSYRGSPYPREQFF. DNA for the CDR3: TGTGCCAGCAGTTACCGAGGATCCCCGTACCCGCGTGAGCAGTTCTTC.